This note documents a single T cell receptor (beta chain) sequence. Antigen specificity is unknown. TCRdb reanalysed the 5' RACE reads using MiXCR and keeps one entry per CDR3 protein. This sample yields some 800,000 distinct CDR3 sequences, of which about an eighth are seen a single time; 0.51% belongs to the top ten. The record originates from a study of CD8 T cells in ankylosing spondylitis. Whole-study results and caveats: Among TCR beta sequences, a motif of under ten highly homologous variants appeared characteristic of ankylosing spondylitis blood. The authors reported significant enrichment of disease-linked clones in matched ankylosing spondylitis synovial fluid.

The V end lost 5 bases, the J end lost 3 bases, and 17 bases lay between the germline ends. Germline V gene data show CDR1 as MDHEN and CDR2 as SYDVKM. This CDR3 is built from 15 residues. Sequencing was done on a sample of blood, either unsorted or a sorted T cell fraction (not recorded which). The sequence derives from a male donor with ankylosing spondylitis. The chain uses TRBV28 and TRBJ2-7; a weak D match, TRBD1 (6 bases). CDR3 protein: CASSPSTGIVYEQYF. DNA for the CDR3: TGTGCCAGCAGTCCCTCAACAGGGATCGTCTACGAGCAGTACTTC.